The T cell receptor beta chain under discussion was sequenced for a study of shared clonotypes between healthy human individuals. General study findings and limits: Across a handful of donors, naive CD4 shared 5% to 6%, naive CD8 around 3.5%, memory CD4 more than 2%, memory CD8 roughly 0.37%. Although depth was large, rarefaction showed that sequencing of the sorted subsets was incomplete.

Every donor was a Caucasian adult from Nashville, Tennessee. The table came from immunoSEQ multiplex PCR; TCRdb's copy has only in-frame clones and leaves some out. The sample records about 1.1 million clones, about 72% being singletons. Notes on this clone: The antigen is unknown. Other DNA sequences in this specimen translate into the identical CDR3.

Trimming removed 2 bases from V and 2 bases from J; junction bases left unmatched: 2. Germline loops: CDR1 ENHRY, CDR2 SYGVKD. This CDR3 region has 14 residues. This TCR derives from a man between 18 and 29 years old in good health. Some clones in this sample may be carry-over from other donors' samples. The sequenced sample was memory CD4+ T cells from PBMCs. This sample's subset: CD45RA-negative fraction. The genes are TRBV10-3 and TRBJ2-5, with 7 bases fitting TRBD2. DNA for the CDR3: TGTGCCATCAGTGAGGGAGCGGGGCAAGAGACCCAGTACTTC. The encoded protein is CAISEGAGQETQYF.